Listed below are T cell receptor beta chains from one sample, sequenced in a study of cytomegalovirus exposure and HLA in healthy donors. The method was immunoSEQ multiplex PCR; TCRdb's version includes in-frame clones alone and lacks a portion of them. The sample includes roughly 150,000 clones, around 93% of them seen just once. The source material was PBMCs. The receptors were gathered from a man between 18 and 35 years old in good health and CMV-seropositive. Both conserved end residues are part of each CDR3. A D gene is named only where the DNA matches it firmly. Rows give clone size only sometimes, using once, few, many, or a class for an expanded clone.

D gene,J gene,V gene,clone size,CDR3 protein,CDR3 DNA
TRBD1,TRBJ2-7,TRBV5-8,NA,CASSSGTTGWPYEQYF,TGTGCCAGCAGCTCTGGGACGACAGGGTGGCCGTACGAGCAGTACTTC
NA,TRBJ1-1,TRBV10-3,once,CAISGGRDRWAFF,TGTGCCATCAGTGGAGGCAGGGATAGGTGGGCTTTCTTT
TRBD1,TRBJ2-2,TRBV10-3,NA,CAIRDWTGNGTGELFF,TGTGCCATCAGGGACTGGACAGGGAATGGCACCGGGGAGCTGTTTTTT
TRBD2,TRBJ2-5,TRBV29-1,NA,CSVAPGLAGDGETQYF,TGCAGCGTGGCCCCGGGACTAGCGGGAGACGGCGAGACCCAGTACTTC
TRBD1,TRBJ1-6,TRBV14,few,CASSQVSRGRSPLHF,TGTGCCAGCAGCCAAGTGTCCAGGGGGCGATCACCCCTCCACTTT
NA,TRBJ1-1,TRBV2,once,CASKESVRSEAFF,TGTGCCAGCAAAGAAAGTGTAAGGAGTGAAGCTTTCTTT
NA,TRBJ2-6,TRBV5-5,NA,CASSLAAAGANVLTF,TGTGCCAGCAGCTTGGCCGCGGCTGGGGCCAACGTCCTGACTTTC
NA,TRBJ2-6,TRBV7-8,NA,CASSLARGILYSGANVLTF,TGTGCCAGCAGCTTAGCGAGGGGGATCCTCTACTCTGGGGCCAACGTCCTGACTTTC
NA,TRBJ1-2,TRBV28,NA,CASRGGENYGYTF,TGTGCCAGCAGAGGGGGGGAGAACTATGGCTACACCTTC
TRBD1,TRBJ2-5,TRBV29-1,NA,CSVEDPFGRGTVETQYF,TGCAGCGTTGAAGATCCATTCGGGCGTGGGACAGTGGAGACCCAGTACTTC
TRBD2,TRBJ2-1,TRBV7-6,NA,CASSLAWTSGRASYNEQFF,TGTGCCAGCAGCTTAGCGTGGACTAGCGGGAGGGCATCCTACAATGAGCAGTTCTTC
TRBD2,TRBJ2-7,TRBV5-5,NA,CASSFWSGIYEQYF,TGTGCCAGCAGCTTTTGGAGCGGGATCTACGAGCAGTACTTC
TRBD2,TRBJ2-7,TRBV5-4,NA,CASSREGGRAGEQYF,TGTGCCAGCAGCCGAGAGGGCGGGAGGGCCGGAGAGCAGTACTTC
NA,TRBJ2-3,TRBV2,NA,CAVLKSTDTQYF,TGTGCCGTACTGAAAAGCACAGATACGCAGTATTTT
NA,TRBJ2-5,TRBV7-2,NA,CASSLGGRREAETQYF,TGTGCCAGCAGCTTAGGAGGGCGTCGGGAAGCAGAGACCCAGTACTTC
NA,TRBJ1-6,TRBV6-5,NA,CASFRGVNSPLHF,TGTGCCAGCTTTCGCGGGGTGAATTCACCCCTCCACTTT
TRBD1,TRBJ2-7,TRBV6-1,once,CASSEQGQQATYEQYF,TGTGCCAGCAGTGAACAGGGACAGCAGGCTACCTACGAGCAGTACTTC
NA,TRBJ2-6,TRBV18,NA,CASSPLQGSGANVLTF,TGTGCCAGCTCACCTCTACAGGGCTCCGGGGCCAACGTCCTGACTTTC
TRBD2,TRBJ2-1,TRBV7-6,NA,CASSQRVAGGRKEQFF,TGTGCCAGCAGCCAACGAGTAGCGGGAGGGCGAAAGGAGCAGTTCTTC
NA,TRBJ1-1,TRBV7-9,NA,CASSPQYAGDTEAFF,TGTGCCAGCAGCCCCCAATATGCTGGAGACACTGAAGCTTTCTTT
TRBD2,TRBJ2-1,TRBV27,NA,CASSSTTSLTAGVSYNEQFF,TGTGCCAGCAGTTCCACAACATCCCTTACAGCGGGAGTGTCCTACAATGAGCAGTTCTTC
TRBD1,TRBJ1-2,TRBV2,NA,CASTPGQVNYGYTF,TGTGCCAGCACTCCGGGACAGGTCAACTATGGCTACACCTTC
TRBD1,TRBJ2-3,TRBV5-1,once,CASSLFRDRESVTQYF,TGCGCCAGCAGCTTATTTCGGGACAGGGAGTCAGTTACGCAGTATTTT
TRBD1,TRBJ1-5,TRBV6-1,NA,CASSDRQGDQPQHF,TGTGCCAGCAGTGATCGACAGGGGGATCAGCCCCAGCATTTT
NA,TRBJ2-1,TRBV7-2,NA,CASSKTANYAYNEQFF,TGTGCCAGCAGCAAGACAGCCAACTACGCCTACAATGAGCAGTTCTTC
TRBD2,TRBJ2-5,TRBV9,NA,CASSVAGLEGTQYF,TGTGCCAGCAGCGTAGCTGGACTAGAGGGGACCCAGTACTTC
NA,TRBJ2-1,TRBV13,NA,CASSLRVGGSYNEQFF,TGTGCCAGCAGCTTAAGGGTGGGGGGCTCCTACAATGAGCAGTTCTTC
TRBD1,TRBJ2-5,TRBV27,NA,CASSLSGDREYRETQYF,TGTGCCAGCAGTTTATCGGGGGACAGGGAGTACCGAGAGACCCAGTACTTC
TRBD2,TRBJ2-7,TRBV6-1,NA,CASSGTGTSVFHEQYF,TGTGCCAGCAGTGGAACCGGGACTAGCGTTTTCCACGAGCAGTACTTC
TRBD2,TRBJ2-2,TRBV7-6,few,CASGLAGAGTGELFF,TGTGCCAGCGGACTAGCGGGAGCGGGCACCGGGGAGCTGTTTTTT